The clone carrying this T cell receptor beta chain has ten or more counts. What it recognizes is unknown. The record originates from a study of tumor-infiltrating lymphocytes in primary liver carcinoma. Study-wide results and limits: The difference in top-250-clone fraction between tumors and blood was significant, favoring tumors (p = 0.039).

Germline DNA was also extracted, and blood RNA derived from unsorted whole blood. Treatment-naive at the time, the patients had chronic HBV infection. Germline CDR1 MNHNS, CDR2 SASEGT. The V gene end was trimmed by 6 bases and the J gene end by 6 bases; junction bases not matched to a gene: 7. The CDR3 sequence is 14 residues long. Total RNA amounting to roughly 450 ng was the source from which TCR beta cDNA was made with a constant-region primer. TCR beta libraries came from three nested multiplex PCR rounds using slightly modified ARM-PCR. TRBV1-TRBV30 forward primers and a C-beta reverse primer were used in the first two PCR rounds, which each ran for about 10 cycles. TCRdb re-derived calls from the multiplex PCR reads in MiXCR, one entry per CDR3 protein. In the table there are almost 200,000 distinct CDR3 sequences, around 60% of which are singletons.

V gene TRBV6-1 combines with J gene TRBJ2-7; TRBD2 aligns across 11 bases. This TCR was recovered from a woman in her sixties or seventies with primary liver carcinoma and hepatitis B virus infection. The sample comprised peripheral blood. The CDR3 DNA follows: TGTGCCAGCAGGATGGGACTAGCGGTTGGCGAGCAGTACTTC. This gives the protein CASRMGLAVGEQYF.